This TCR beta chain was retrieved from a study of shared clonotypes between healthy human individuals. Sequencing used immunoSEQ multiplex PCR; TCRdb keeps in-frame clones, though not all of them. The sample lists over 2 million clones, about nine tenths seen once, with around 0.4% in the top ten. The CDR3 covers 15 residues. Germline V gene lookup returns CDR1 SGHRS and CDR2 YFSETQ. Deletions cut 2 bases from V and 1 base from J, with 9 bases between. The sample comprised naive CD4+ T cells from PBMCs. The subset is: CD45RA+ positively selected. This sequence originates from a young man in good health. Some clones in this sample may be carry-over from other donors' samples. V usage is TRBV5-1 and J usage is TRBJ2-2; D might be TRBD2 (6 bases). The CDR3 DNA sequence: TGCGCCAGCAGCTTCGTAGCGGAGAACACCGGGGAGCTGTTTTTT. Residues: CASSFVAENTGELFF. The entire variable domain, with the rest obtained from reference TRBV5-1 and TRBJ2-2, is as follows: KAGVTQTPRYLIKTRGQQVTLSCSPISGHRSVSWYQQTPGQGLQFLFEYFSETQRNKGNFPGRFSGRQFSNSRSEMNVSTLELGDSALYLCASSFVAENTGELFFGEGSRLTVL.